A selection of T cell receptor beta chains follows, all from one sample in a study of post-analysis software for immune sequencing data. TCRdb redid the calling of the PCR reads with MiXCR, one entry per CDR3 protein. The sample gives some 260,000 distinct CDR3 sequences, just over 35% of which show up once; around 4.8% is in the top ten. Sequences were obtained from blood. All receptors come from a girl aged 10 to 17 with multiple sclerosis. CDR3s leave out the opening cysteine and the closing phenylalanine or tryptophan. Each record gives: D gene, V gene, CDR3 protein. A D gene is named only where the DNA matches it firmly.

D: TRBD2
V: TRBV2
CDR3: ASSRERERSNEQF

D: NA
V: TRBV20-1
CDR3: SARVALVAGETQY

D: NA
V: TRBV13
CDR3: ASSSPTSLNTEAF

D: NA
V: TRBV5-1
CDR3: ASSLANIQY

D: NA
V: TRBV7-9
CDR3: ASSGPGKANTEAF

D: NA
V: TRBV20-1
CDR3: SARDGSPYNEQF

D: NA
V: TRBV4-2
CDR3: ASSLQAEQGGQETQY

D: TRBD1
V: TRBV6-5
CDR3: ASRQTGVAYGYT

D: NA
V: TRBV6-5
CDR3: ASSPSPYMEQY

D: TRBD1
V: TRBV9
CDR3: ASSSQGTGGTKGEQF

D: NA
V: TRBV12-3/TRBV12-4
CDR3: ASSLVKARADTQY

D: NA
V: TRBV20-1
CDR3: SATRAASTGTQY

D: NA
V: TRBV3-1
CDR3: ASSQTPSEQF

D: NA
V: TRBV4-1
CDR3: ASSPLTLSGNTIY

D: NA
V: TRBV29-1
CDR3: SVEITGSPYGYT

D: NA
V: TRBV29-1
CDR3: SFSGTAGETQY

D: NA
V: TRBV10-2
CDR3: ASRRAGLATEAF

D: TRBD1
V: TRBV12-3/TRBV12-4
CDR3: ASSGQDEKLF

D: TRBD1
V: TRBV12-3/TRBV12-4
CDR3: ASSPPGQYSNQPQH

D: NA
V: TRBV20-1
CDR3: SARGAGPIPIGNEQF

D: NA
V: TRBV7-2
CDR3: ASSLEGLGDTQY

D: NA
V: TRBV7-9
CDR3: ASSSPTGRGRAF

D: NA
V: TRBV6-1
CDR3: AHKAGAPQETQY

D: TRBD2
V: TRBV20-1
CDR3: SARGGSSGSYNEQY

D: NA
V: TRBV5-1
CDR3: ASRVPHYNEQY

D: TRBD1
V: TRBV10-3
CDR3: ADARDRGGVYT

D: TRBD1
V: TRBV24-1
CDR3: ATSDPGTGGTEAF

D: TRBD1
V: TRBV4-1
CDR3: ASSPLDRAGSPLH

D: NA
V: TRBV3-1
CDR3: ASSLQPSWGKGTEAF

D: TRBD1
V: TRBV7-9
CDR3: ASSSGQGFNQPQH

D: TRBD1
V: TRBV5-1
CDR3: ASDQGAYEKLF

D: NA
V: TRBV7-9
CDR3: ASSPGSEKLF

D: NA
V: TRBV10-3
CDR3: AISEGNTGELF

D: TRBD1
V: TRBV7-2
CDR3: ASSSVDRVGTEAF

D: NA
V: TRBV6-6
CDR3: ASSYGRGYGYT

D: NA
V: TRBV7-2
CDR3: ASSLARTSTNEQS